The 22 T cell receptor beta chains presented below share a single source sample, sequenced in a study of shared clonotypes between healthy human individuals. Only in-frame clones appear in the TCRdb table, and some are missing; sequencing was by immunoSEQ multiplex PCR. The table has 2,500,000 or so clones, approximately 94% seen once. Sequenced: naive CD4+ T cells sorted from blood. The subset: CD45RA+ positively selected. All receptors derive from a man between 18 and 29 years old in good health.

The chain combines TRBV6-1 with TRBJ1-6, with 9 bases that match TRBD1. Germline values: CDR1 MNHNS, CDR2 SASEGT. V lost 8 bases to trimming and J lost 13 bases; unmatched junction nucleotides: 15. This CDR3 is 15 amino acids long. The CDR3 region has the DNA TGTGCCAGCCACTTATCCGGGACAGGGCTTTCTCCCCTCCACTTT. This gives the protein CASHLSGTGLSPLHF.

The chain couples TRBV9 to TRBJ1-5, with 7 bases identical to TRBD1. The germline gives CDR1 SGDLS, CDR2 YYNGEE. The CDR3 contains 16 residues. Germline trimming cut 0 bases from V and 5 bases from J; bases unmatched to any gene: 8. The CDR3 bases are TGTGCCAGCAGCGTAGGGACAGGATCTCCAGATCAGCCCCAGCATTTT. The encoded protein is CASSVGTGSPDQPQHF.

The CDR3 nucleotides read TGTGCTAGTGGTTTTCTGGGGGCCGCCTACGAGCAGTACTTC. Its protein is CASGFLGAAYEQYF. The chain recombines TRBV12-5 with TRBJ2-7, with a tentative D call TRBD1 (6 bases). Germline V gives CDR1 LGHNT, CDR2 FRNRAP. This CDR3 has 14 residues. V was clipped by 3 bases and J by 2 bases, with 11 bases between them.

The chain uses TRBV28 and TRBJ2-4, with 9 bases lining up with TRBD1. Germline-derived CDR1 and CDR2 are MDHEN and SYDVKM. The CDR3 is 14 residues long. With 6 bases clipped from V and 6 bases from J, the junction kept 6 bases outside the gene matches. CDR3 sequence reads: CASSLTGGRNIQYF. The CDR3 DNA reads TGTGCCAGCAGCCTAACAGGGGGCAGAAACATTCAGTACTTC.

This clone has just one count. The rearrangement joins TRBV7-2 to TRBJ2-1, with 13 bases identical to TRBD2. The junction had 13 bases not matched to a gene; V was cut back by 5 bases and J by 9 bases. The germline V gene encodes CDR1 SGHTA and CDR2 FQGNSA. This CDR3 comprises 17 residues. This CDR3 is CASSPRTSGSWRGEQFF. CDR3 DNA sequence: TGTGCCAGCAGCCCTAGGACTAGCGGGAGCTGGCGGGGTGAGCAGTTCTTC.

Comment on this clone: This specimen includes other DNA sequences encoding the same CDR3. The V gene is TRBV30, the J gene TRBJ2-7, with D hard to call. V shed 5 bases and J shed 1 base, with 6 bases lying between them. The CDR3 sequence is 11 residues long. Per the germline V gene, CDR1 is GTSNPN and CDR2 is SVGIG (reference sequence). The DNA for the CDR3 is TGTGCCTGGTCCAGTTCCTACGAGCAGTACTTC. It translates to CAWSSSYEQYF.

The rearrangement uses TRBV5-1 and TRBJ1-4; D gene ambiguous. CDR1 is SGHRS, CDR2 YFSETQ, per germline. V was cut by 4 bases and J by 7 bases, with 11 bases left in between. The CDR3 extends over 13 amino acids. As DNA, the CDR3 is TGCGCCAGCAGCGCCAGTTGGGGTGAAAAACTGTTTTTT. Protein: CASSASWGEKLFF.

This clone appeared a single time. This rearrangement joins TRBV7-6 to TRBJ2-7; D may be TRBD2 (6 bases). The CDR3 runs 16 residues. Germline CDR1 and CDR2: SGHVS and FNYEAQ. V dropped 1 base and J dropped 0 bases, with 13 bases sitting between them. This CDR3 is CASSLGGWDSSYEQYF. In DNA, the CDR3 is TGTGCCAGCAGCTTAGGTGGGTGGGACTCCTCCTACGAGCAGTACTTC.

The V gene is TRBV4-2, the J gene TRBJ2-1; no definite D call. Trimming pared 4 bases from V and 0 bases from J, leaving 1 base between. Per germline, CDR1 LGHNA and CDR2 YNFKEQ. This CDR3 is 12 amino acids long. The CDR3 sequence is CASSPSYNEQFF. In DNA form, the CDR3 reads TGTGCCAGCAGCCCCTCCTACAATGAGCAGTTCTTC.

This chain connects TRBV5-1 to TRBJ1-4; 7 nucleotides agree with TRBD1. The V and J ends lost 4 bases and 1 base, in that order; junction bases with no gene match: 7. The length of the CDR3 is 16 residues. Germline-derived CDR1 and CDR2 are SGHRS and YFSETQ. The CDR3 sequence is CASSLPQGGTNEKLFF. Here the CDR3 DNA reads TGCGCCAGCAGCCTCCCCCAGGGGGGAACTAATGAAAAACTGTTTTTT.

This clone was detected a few times. The chain carries TRBV28 and TRBJ1-6, with unresolved D. CDR3 length: 16 residues. Germline lookup yields CDR1 MDHEN and CDR2 SYDVKM. Trimming stripped 3 bases from V and 7 bases from J, with 16 bases between. CDR3 amino acids: CASSFAGRRANSPLHF. CDR3 DNA sequence: TGTGCCAGCAGTTTTGCGGGCAGGAGGGCCAATTCACCCCTCCACTTT.

The V gene is TRBV18, the J gene TRBJ2-3, with D unresolved. CDR3 length equals 14 residues. Trimming cost V 6 bases and J 1 base, with 11 bases left between them. Per the germline V gene, CDR1 is KGHSH and CDR2 is LQKENI. The CDR3 here is CASSAAVGTDTQYF. CDR3 DNA: TGTGCCAGCTCCGCCGCAGTGGGCACAGATACGCAGTATTTT.

The chain uses TRBV6-1 and TRBJ1-3, with D uncertain. Germline V gene sequence: CDR1 MNHNS, CDR2 SASEGT. V was cut by 0 bases and J by 0 bases, with 9 bases left in between. This CDR3 spans 16 amino acids. In DNA form, the CDR3 reads TGTGCCAGCAGTGAAGCCCAGAGCAGCTCTGGAAACACCATATATTTT. Translated: CASSEAQSSSGNTIYF.

Here the CDR3 DNA reads TGTGCCAGTAGGGAGGCACCCACCAAAAACATTCAGTACTTC. Translating gives CASREAPTKNIQYF. The V and J genes are TRBV19 and TRBJ2-4, with D possibly being TRBD2 (5 bases). Trimming shortened V by 6 bases and J by 2 bases, and 11 bases separated the two germline ends. CDR3 size: 14 residues. Germline CDR1 and CDR2: LNHDA and SQIVND (reference sequence).

This chain links TRBV7-2 with TRBJ1-2; D gene uncertain. Germline CDR1 is SGHTA and CDR2 is FQGNSA. CDR3 size: 11 residues. The V end was cut by 2 bases, the J end by 8 bases, with 6 bases between. CDR3 in DNA: TGTGCCAGCAGCTTAATGGGAGGCTACACCTTC. Protein: CASSLMGGYTF.

This sequence joins TRBV10-3 and TRBJ1-1, with a tentative D call TRBD1 (5 bases). Germline-derived CDR1 and CDR2 are ENHRY and SYGVKD. The V and J ends lost 10 bases and 6 bases respectively, with 18 bases between them. The CDR3 extends over 13 amino acids. The CDR3 sequence: CATRQGPGAEAFF. The CDR3, as DNA: TGTGCCACGCGGCAGGGCCCGGGCGCTGAAGCTTTCTTT.

V usage is TRBV5-4 and J usage is TRBJ2-1; 8 bases line up with TRBD1. This CDR3 is built from 15 residues. Germline V CDR1 and CDR2: SGHNT, YYREEE (reference sequence). After removal of 0 bases from V and 8 bases from J, the junction contained 7 bases not matched to a gene. The CDR3 loop is CASSLAAGGPYEQFF. The CDR3 DNA follows: TGTGCCAGCAGCTTGGCGGCAGGGGGCCCCTATGAGCAGTTCTTC.

V is TRBV23-1 and J is TRBJ1-1; 7 bases line up with TRBD1. TRBV23-1 is an ORF; its function is uncertain. CDR3 length: 16 residues. J was trimmed by 1 base and V by 3 bases; bases with no gene match: 8. The CDR3 nucleotides read TGCGCCAGCAGTCAGAGACAGGGAAAAGGGAACACTGAAGCTTTCTTT. It is translated as CASSQRQGKGNTEAFF.

The gene calls are TRBV10-2 and TRBJ1-1, with 7 bases aligning to TRBD1. V was clipped by 7 bases and J by 4 bases; unmatched bases: 6. Germline assignment: CDR1 WSHSY and CDR2 SAAADI. The CDR3 length is 13 residues. In DNA form, the CDR3 reads TGCGCCAGCACTGGACAGGTCTCCACTGAAGCTTTCTTT. Translated: CASTGQVSTEAFF.

The rearrangement joins TRBV19 to TRBJ1-5; TRBD1 matches at 9 bases. Germline V gene data show CDR1 as LNHDA and CDR2 as SQIVND (reference sequence). The ends lost 1 base at V and 7 bases at J; junction bases unmatched: 8. This CDR3 region has 16 residues. The CDR3 is CASSIGRDRELQPQHF. Written as DNA, the CDR3 is TGTGCCAGTAGTATAGGGAGGGACAGGGAGTTGCAGCCCCAGCATTTT.

In regard to this clone: The same CDR3 arises from other DNA sequences in this sample as well. This chain links TRBV29-1 with TRBJ2-5; D gene ambiguous. V shed 6 bases and J shed 2 bases, with 7 bases lying between them. CDR1 and CDR2 (germline): SQVTM, ANQGSEA. The CDR3 has 11 residues. CDR3 loop: CSVAGQETQYF. Written as DNA, the CDR3 is TGCAGCGTCGCCGGGCAAGAGACCCAGTACTTC.

This chain links TRBV29-1 with TRBJ2-3; D gene unclear. The germline gives CDR1 SQVTM, CDR2 ANQGSEA. V was clipped by 4 bases and J by 2 bases, with 10 bases between them. This CDR3 is 13 amino acids long. The DNA for the CDR3 is TGCAGCGTTGCCGAGATTAACACAGATACGCAGTATTTT. Amino acids: CSVAEINTDTQYF.